One sample yielded the 7 T cell receptor beta chains listed below, sequenced in a study of OX40 agonist ivuxolimab in advanced cancers. Sequencing was performed with immunoSEQ multiplex PCR; in TCRdb, only in-frame clones are kept and a portion is missing. The repertoire holds tens of thousands of clones, with 75% to 90% as singletons. The sample consisted of CD4+ or CD8+ T cells sorted from blood, taken in a trial of the OX40 agonist ivuxolimab. These receptors were collected from an adult with an advanced solid tumor such as melanoma, head and neck, liver or kidney cancer.

The V and J genes are TRBV5-1 and TRBJ2-1; TRBD2 matches 12 bases. This CDR3 has 16 residues. The junction had 5 bases not matched to a gene; V was cut back by 0 bases and J by 7 bases. Germline V gene sequence: CDR1 SGHRS, CDR2 YFSETQ. The CDR3 DNA sequence: TGCGCCAGCAGCTTGGGTGTTACTAGCGGGAGGAATGAGCAGTTCTTC. Its translation is CASSLGVTSGRNEQFF.

The V gene is TRBV4-1, the J gene TRBJ2-1; D possibly corresponds to TRBD1 (6 bases). Germline V gene sequence: CDR1 MGHRA, CDR2 YSYEKL. Deletions cut 1 base from V and 4 bases from J, with 11 bases between. This CDR3 has 15 amino acids. The DNA of the CDR3 is TGCGCCAGCAGCCAAGGCCAGGGGCAATACAATGAGCAGTTCTTC. Encoded protein: CASSQGQGQYNEQFF.

This chain joins TRBV28 and TRBJ2-7; no clear D. Germline assignment: CDR1 MDHEN and CDR2 SYDVKM. CDR3 length equals 12 residues. The ends were cut back, 3 bases at V and 4 bases at J, with 7 bases in the middle. The CDR3 DNA is TGTGCCAGCAGTTTCGTTCCATACGAGCAGTACTTC. Its translation is CASSFVPYEQYF.

The chain carries TRBV18 and TRBJ1-1; 10 positions agree with TRBD1. The CDR3 is 15 amino acids. With 4 bases clipped from V and 6 bases from J, the junction kept 8 bases outside the gene matches. Germline V gives CDR1 KGHSH, CDR2 LQKENI. CDR3 sequence reads: CASSRLRDRGAEAFF. The CDR3 DNA sequence: TGTGCCAGCTCACGACTCCGGGACAGGGGCGCTGAAGCTTTCTTT.

The CDR3 DNA is TGTGCCAGCAGGGATCCCGGGACTAGGGGGCTCACGCAGTATTTT. Translating it yields CASRDPGTRGLTQYF. The chain uses TRBV2 and TRBJ2-3, with a weak D call TRBD2 (8 bases). The CDR3 covers 15 residues. Germline loops: CDR1 SNHLY, CDR2 FYNNEI. The V and J ends lost 6 bases and 9 bases respectively, with 22 bases between them.

This chain links TRBV11-2 with TRBJ2-1, with D unresolved. The germline V gene encodes CDR1 SGHAT and CDR2 FQNNGV. The germline V and J ends were trimmed by 1 base and 3 bases, with 10 bases remaining between them. CDR3 length: 15 amino acids. The CDR3 spells CASSLVAKNYNEQFF. Here the CDR3 DNA reads TGTGCCAGCAGCTTAGTGGCAAAGAACTACAATGAGCAGTTCTTC.

The chain carries TRBV4-1 and TRBJ2-1, with D perhaps assigned TRBD1 or TRBD2 (5 bases each). CDR3 length: 16 amino acids. CDR1 and CDR2 from the germline V gene are MGHRA and YSYEKL. Trimming shortened V by 3 bases and J by 4 bases, and 16 bases separated the two germline ends. The CDR3 sequence: CASSHPGTEKYNEQFF. The DNA for the CDR3 is TGCGCCAGCAGCCACCCCGGGACGGAGAAATACAATGAGCAGTTCTTC.